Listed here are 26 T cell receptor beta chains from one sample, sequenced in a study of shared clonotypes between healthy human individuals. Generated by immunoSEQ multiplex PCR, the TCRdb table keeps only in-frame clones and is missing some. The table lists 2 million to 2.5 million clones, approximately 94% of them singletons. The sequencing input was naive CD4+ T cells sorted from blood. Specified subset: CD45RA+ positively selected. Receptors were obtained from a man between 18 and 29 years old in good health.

The CDR3 sequence is CASSQGLGETQYF. CDR3 in DNA: TGTGCCAGCAGTCAAGGGCTGGGAGAGACCCAGTACTTC. The J gene is TRBJ2-5, the V gene TRBV11-2; D ambiguous. Between the trimmed V and J ends, which lost 6 bases and 4 bases, there was a span of 12 bases. CDR1 is SGHAT and CDR2 is FQNNGV in the germline V gene. This CDR3 has 13 residues.

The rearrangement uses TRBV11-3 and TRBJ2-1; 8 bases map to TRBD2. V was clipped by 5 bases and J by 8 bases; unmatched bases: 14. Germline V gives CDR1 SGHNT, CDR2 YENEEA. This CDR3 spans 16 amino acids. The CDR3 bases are TGTGCCAGCAGCCGAACCACTAGCGGTCGCGGCCATGAGCAGTTCTTC. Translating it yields CASSRTTSGRGHEQFF.

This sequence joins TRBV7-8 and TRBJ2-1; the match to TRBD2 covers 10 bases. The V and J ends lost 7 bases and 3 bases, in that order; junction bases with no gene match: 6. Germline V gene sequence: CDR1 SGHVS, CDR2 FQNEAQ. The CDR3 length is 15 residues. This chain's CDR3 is CASKALAGNYNEQFF. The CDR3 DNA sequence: TGTGCCAGCAAAGCACTAGCGGGAAACTACAATGAGCAGTTCTTC.

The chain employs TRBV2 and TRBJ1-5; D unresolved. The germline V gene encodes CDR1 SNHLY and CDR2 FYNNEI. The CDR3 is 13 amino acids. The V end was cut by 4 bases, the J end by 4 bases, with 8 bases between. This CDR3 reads CASSGGWNQPQHF. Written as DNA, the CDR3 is TGTGCCAGCAGTGGTGGGTGGAATCAGCCCCAGCATTTT.

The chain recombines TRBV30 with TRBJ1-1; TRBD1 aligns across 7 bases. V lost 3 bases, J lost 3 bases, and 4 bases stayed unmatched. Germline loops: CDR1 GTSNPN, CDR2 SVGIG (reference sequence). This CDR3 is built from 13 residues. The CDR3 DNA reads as TGTGCCTGGAGAGACAGGGTGGACACTGAAGCTTTCTTT. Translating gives CAWRDRVDTEAFF. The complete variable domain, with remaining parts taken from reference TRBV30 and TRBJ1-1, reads SQTIHQWPATLVQPVGSPLSLECTVEGTSNPNLYWYRQAAGRGLQLLFYSVGIGQISSEVPQNLSASRPQDRQFILSSKKLLLSDSGFYLCAWRDRVDTEAFFGQGTRLTVV.

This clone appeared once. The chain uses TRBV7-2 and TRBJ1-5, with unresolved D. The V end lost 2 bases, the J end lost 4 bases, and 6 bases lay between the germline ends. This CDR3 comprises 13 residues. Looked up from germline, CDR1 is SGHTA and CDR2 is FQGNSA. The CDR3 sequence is CASSLIRNQPQHF. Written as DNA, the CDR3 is TGTGCCAGCAGCTTAATACGGAATCAGCCCCAGCATTTT.

The CDR3 sequence is CASSTAGVESYEQYF. The CDR3, as DNA: TGTGCCAGCAGCACAGCGGGGGTCGAATCCTACGAGCAGTACTTC. This chain uses TRBV7-2 with TRBJ2-7; 8 nucleotides agree with TRBD2. The CDR3 has 15 residues. The germline V gene encodes CDR1 SGHTA and CDR2 FQGNSA. V lost 5 bases and J lost 1; bases outside the gene matches: 7.

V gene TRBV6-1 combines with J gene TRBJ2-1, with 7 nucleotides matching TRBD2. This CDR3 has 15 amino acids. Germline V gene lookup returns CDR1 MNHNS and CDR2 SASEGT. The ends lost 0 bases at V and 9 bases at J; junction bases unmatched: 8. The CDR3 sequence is CASSEAGIGEGEQFF. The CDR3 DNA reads TGTGCCAGCAGTGAAGCAGGCATTGGGGAGGGTGAGCAGTTCTTC.

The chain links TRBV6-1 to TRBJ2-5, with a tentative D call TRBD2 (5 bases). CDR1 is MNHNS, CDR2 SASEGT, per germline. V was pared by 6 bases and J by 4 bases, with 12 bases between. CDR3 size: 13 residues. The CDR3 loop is CASRPSGRETQYF. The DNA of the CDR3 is TGTGCCAGCAGACCCAGTGGGAGAGAGACCCAGTACTTC.

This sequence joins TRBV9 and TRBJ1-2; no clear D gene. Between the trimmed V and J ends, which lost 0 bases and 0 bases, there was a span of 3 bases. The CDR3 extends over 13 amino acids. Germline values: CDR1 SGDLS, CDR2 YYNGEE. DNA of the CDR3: TGTGCCAGCAGCGTAGCCTCTAACTATGGCTACACCTTC. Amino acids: CASSVASNYGYTF.

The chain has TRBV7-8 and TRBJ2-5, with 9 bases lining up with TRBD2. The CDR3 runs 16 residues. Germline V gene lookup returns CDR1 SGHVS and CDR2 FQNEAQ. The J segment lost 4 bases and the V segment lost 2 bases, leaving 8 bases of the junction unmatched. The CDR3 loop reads CASSLSWGLARETQYF. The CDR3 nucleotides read TGTGCCAGCAGCTTAAGCTGGGGACTAGCCAGAGAGACCCAGTACTTC.

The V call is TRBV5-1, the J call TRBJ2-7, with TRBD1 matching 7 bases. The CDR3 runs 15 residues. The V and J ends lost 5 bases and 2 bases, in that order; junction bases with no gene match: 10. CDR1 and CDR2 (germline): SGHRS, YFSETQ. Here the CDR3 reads CASRQPGTATYEQYF. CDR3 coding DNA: TGCGCCAGCAGACAACCCGGGACAGCCACCTACGAGCAGTACTTC.

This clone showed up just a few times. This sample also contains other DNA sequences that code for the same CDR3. CDR3 bases: TGTGCCTGGAGTGTTGCCAATGAGCAGTTCTTC. This translates into CAWSVANEQFF. The rearrangement uses TRBV30 and TRBJ2-1; no reliable D call. V dropped 0 bases and J dropped 6 bases, with 3 bases sitting between them. The CDR3 is made up of 11 amino acids. Germline V lookup: CDR1 GTSNPN, CDR2 SVGIG (reference sequence).

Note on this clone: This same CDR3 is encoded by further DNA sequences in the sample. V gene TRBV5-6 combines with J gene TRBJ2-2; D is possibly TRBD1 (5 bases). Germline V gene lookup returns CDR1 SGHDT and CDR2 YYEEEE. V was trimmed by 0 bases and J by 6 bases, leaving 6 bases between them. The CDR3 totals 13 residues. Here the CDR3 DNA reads TGTGCCAGCAGCTTGGACAGGTCCGGGGAGCTGTTTTTT. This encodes CASSLDRSGELFF. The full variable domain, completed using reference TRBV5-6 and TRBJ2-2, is DAGVTQSPTHLIKTRGQQVTLRCSPKSGHDTVSWYQQALGQGPQFIFQYYEEEERQRGNFPDRFSGHQFPNYSSELNVNALLLGDSALYLCASSLDRSGELFFGEGSRLTVL.

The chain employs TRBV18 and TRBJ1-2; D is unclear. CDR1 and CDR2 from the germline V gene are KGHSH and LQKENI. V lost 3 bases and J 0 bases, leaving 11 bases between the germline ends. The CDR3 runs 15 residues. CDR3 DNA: TGTGCCAGCTCACCTCAATCGGGAGCTAACTATGGCTACACCTTC. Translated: CASSPQSGANYGYTF.

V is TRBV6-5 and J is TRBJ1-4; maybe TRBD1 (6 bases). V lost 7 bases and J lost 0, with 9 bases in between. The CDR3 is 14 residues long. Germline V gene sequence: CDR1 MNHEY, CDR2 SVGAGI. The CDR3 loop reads CASTTGTTNEKLFF. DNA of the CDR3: TGTGCCAGCACCACAGGGACAACTAATGAAAAACTGTTTTTT.

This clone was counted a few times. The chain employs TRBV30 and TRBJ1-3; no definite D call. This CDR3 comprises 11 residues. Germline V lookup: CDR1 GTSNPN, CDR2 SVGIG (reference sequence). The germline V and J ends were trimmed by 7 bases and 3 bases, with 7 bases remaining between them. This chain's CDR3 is CAYVLGNTIYF. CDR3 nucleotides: TGTGCCTATGTCCTTGGAAACACCATATATTTT.

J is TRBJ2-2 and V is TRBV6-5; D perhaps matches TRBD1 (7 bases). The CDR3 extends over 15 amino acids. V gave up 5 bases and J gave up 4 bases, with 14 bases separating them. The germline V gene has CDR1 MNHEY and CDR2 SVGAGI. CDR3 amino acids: CASSRQGSGTGELFF. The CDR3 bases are TGTGCCAGCAGTCGACAGGGTAGCGGCACCGGGGAGCTGTTTTTT.

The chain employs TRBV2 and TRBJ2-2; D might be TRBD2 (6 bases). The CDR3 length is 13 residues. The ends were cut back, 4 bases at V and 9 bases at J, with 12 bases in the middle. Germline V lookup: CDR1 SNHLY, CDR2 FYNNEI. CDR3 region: CASSGVAGRELFF. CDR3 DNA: TGTGCCAGCAGTGGGGTTGCGGGACGGGAGCTGTTTTTT.

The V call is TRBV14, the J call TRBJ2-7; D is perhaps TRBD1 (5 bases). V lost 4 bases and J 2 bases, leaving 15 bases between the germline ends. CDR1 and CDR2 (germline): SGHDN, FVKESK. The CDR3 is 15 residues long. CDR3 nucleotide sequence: TGTGCCAGCAGCCCCAGGGCTTCCCCAACCTACGAGCAGTACTTC. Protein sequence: CASSPRASPTYEQYF.

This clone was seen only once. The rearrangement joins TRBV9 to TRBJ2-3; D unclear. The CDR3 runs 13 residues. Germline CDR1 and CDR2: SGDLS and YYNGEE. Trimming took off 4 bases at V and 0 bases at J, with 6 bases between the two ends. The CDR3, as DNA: TGTGCCAGCAGCACGACTAGCACAGATACGCAGTATTTT. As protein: CASSTTSTDTQYF.

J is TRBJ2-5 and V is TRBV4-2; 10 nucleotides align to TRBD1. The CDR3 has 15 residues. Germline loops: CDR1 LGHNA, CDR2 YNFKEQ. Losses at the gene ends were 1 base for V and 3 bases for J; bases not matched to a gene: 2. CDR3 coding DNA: TGTGCCAGCAGCCAAGGGACAGGGGGGAAAGAGACCCAGTACTTC. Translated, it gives CASSQGTGGKETQYF.

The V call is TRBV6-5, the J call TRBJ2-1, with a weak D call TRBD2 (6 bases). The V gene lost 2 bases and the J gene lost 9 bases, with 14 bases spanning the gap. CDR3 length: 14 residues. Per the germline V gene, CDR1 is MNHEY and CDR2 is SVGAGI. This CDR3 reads CASSYEDVGGEQFF. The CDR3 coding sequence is TGTGCCAGCAGTTACGAGGATGTGGGGGGTGAGCAGTTCTTC.

Written as DNA, the CDR3 is TGCGCCAGCAGCTTCCTGGGGAATGAGCCTGAAGCTTTCTTT. This gives the protein CASSFLGNEPEAFF. The chain uses TRBV5-1 and TRBJ1-1, with D hard to call. The CDR3 is made up of 14 amino acids. V lost 2 bases and J 6 bases, leaving 14 bases between the germline ends. The germline gives CDR1 SGHRS, CDR2 YFSETQ.

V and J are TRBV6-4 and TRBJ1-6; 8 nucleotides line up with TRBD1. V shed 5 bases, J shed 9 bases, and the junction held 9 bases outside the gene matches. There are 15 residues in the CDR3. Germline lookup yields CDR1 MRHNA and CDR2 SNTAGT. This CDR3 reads CASSRGTGVSSPLHF. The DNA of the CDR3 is TGTGCCAGCAGTCGGGGGACAGGCGTTTCTTCACCCCTCCACTTT.

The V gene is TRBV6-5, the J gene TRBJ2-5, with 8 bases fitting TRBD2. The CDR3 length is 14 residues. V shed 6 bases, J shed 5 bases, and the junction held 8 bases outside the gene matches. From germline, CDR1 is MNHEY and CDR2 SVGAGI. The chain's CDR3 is CASSGSGGGETQYF. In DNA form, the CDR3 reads TGTGCCAGCAGCGGGAGCGGGGGTGGCGAGACCCAGTACTTC.